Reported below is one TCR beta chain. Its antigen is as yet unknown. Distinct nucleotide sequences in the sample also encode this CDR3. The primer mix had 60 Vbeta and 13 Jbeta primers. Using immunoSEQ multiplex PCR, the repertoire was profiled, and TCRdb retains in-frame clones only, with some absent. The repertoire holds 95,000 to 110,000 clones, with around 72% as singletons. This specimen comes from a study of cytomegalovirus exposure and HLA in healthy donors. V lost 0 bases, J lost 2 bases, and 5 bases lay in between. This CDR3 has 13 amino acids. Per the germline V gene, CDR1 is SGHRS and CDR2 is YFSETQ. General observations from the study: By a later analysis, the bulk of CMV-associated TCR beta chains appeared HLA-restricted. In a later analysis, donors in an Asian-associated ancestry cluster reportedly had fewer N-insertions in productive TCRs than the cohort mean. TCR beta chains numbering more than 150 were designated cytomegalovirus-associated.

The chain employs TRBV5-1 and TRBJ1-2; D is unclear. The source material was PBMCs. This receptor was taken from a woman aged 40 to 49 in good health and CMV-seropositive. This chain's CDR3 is CASSLGENYGYTF. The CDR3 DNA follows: TGCGCCAGCAGCTTGGGAGAAAACTATGGCTACACCTTC.